This T cell receptor (beta chain) was found in a study of OX40 agonist ivuxolimab in advanced cancers. Study information: Ivuxolimab, an agonist antibody against OX40 (CD134), was given to patients. The dose of intravenous ivuxolimab that patients received every 2 weeks ranged from 0.01 to 10 mg/kg.

Study-wide results and caveats: Patients who responded partially at 0.1-3.0 mg/kg showed clonal expansion ranking among the lowest.

Produced via immunoSEQ multiplex PCR; TCRdb's table is partial and in-frame only. There are some 41,000 clones in the sample; approximately 86% occur only once, and around 2.4% lies in the top ten. Concerning this clone: What it recognizes is unknown.

CDR3 length: 16 amino acids. Germline values: CDR1 ENHRY, CDR2 SYGVKD. Trimming removed 0 bases from V and 8 bases from J, with 17 bases in between. This chain uses TRBV10-3 with TRBJ1-3, with D perhaps matching TRBD1 (6 bases). This receptor was identified in an adult with an advanced solid tumor such as melanoma, head and neck, liver or kidney cancer. Sequencing used CD4+ or CD8+ T cells sorted from blood, obtained in a trial of the OX40 agonist ivuxolimab. The DNA of the CDR3 is TGTGCCATCAGTGAGTCGAAGGTGGGGGGCAGCTACACCATATATTTT. Translated: CAISESKVGGSYTIYF.